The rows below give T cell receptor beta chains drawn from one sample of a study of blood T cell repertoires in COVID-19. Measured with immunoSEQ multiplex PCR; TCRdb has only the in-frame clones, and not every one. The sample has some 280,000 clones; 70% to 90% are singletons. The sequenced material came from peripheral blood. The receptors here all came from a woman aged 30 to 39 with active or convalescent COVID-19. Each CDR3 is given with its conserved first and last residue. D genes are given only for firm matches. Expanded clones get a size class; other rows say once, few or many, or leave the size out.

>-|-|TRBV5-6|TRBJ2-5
TGTGCCAGCAGTAGGGGGGGGACCCAGTACTTC
CASSRGGTQYF
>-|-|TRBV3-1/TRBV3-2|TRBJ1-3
TGTGCCAGCAGCCACAGTAGACTTACTAATGGAAACACCATATATTTT
CASSHSRLTNGNTIYF
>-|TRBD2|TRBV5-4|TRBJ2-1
TGTGCCAGCAGCTCGCGGAGCGGGGGGGCCGTTGAGCAGTTCTTC
CASSSRSGGAVEQFF
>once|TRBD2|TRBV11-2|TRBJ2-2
TGTGCCAGCAGCTCCCGTGGGGGGGGGAACACCGGGGAGCTGTTTTTT
CASSSRGGGNTGELFF
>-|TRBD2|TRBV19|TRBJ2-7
TGTGCCAGTAGTCAGGGACTAGGAAGGACCTACGAGCAGTACTTC
CASSQGLGRTYEQYF
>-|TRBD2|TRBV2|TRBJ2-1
TGTGCCAGCAGGACTAGCGGGGGGGCCAGTCTGTTCTTC
CASRTSGGASLFF
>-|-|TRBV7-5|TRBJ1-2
TGTGCCAGAAGCTCCGCTAAGGGGCAGACGAACTATGGCTACACCTTC
CARSSAKGQTNYGYTF
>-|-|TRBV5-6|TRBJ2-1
TGTGCCAGCACCTTGCGGACTACCTCCTACAATGAGCAGTTCTTC
CASTLRTTSYNEQFF
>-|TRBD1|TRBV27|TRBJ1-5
TGTGCCAGCCGACGACAGGGGAACAATCAGCCCCAGCATTTT
CASRRQGNNQPQHF
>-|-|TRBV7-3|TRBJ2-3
TGTGCCAGCAGCGTGACTAGCACAGATACGCAGTATTTT
CASSVTSTDTQYF
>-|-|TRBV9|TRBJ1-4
TGTGCCAGCAGCGTAGGAGGAGGGTCCTATGGTGAAAAACTGTTTTTT
CASSVGGGSYGEKLFF
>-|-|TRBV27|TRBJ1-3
TGTGCCAGCAGGCTTGACAGAAACCCTGGAAACACCATATATTTT
CASRLDRNPGNTIYF
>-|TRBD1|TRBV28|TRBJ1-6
TGTGCCAGCAGTTTAGACAGGGGGTCCCCCGTCCACTTT
CASSLDRGSPVHF
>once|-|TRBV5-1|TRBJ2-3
TGCGCCAGCAGCCCGGACTACCGTGCTAGCACAGATACGCAGTATTTT
CASSPDYRASTDTQYF
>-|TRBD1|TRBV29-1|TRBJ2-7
TGCAGCGTTGAGGACAGGAGCTCCTACGAGCAGTACTTC
CSVEDRSSYEQYF
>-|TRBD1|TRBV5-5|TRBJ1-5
TGTGCCAGCAGCTTGGAGGCAGGGGGAGGTAGGAGCAATCAGCCCCAGCATTTT
CASSLEAGGGRSNQPQHF
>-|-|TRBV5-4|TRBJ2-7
TGTGCCAGCAGCCCCGCCCCCCAGTACGAGCAGTACTTC
CASSPAPQYEQYF
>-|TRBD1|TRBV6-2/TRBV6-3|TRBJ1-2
TGTGCCAGCAGTTACTCGACTCAGGGGGACTATGGCTACACCTTC
CASSYSTQGDYGYTF
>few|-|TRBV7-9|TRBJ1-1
TGTGCCAGCAGCCCACATCCGAACACTGAAGCTTTCTTT
CASSPHPNTEAFF
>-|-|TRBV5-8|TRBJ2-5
TGTGCCAGCAGCTCCAGGGGTTTGGAGACCCAGTACTTC
CASSSRGLETQYF
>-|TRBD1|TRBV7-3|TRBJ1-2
TGTGCCAGCGGGATGGGACAGGGGGCCGGTGGCTACACCTTC
CASGMGQGAGGYTF
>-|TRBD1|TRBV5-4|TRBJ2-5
TGTGCCAGCAGCTGGAAAGGGACAGCCCAAGAGACCCAGTACTTC
CASSWKGTAQETQYF
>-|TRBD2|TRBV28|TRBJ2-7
TGTGCCAGCAGTTTATTATCAGGGTCGGAAGCGGGGGGCCCTCCCTACGAGCAGTACTTC
CASSLLSGSEAGGPPYEQYF
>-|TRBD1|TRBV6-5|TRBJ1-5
TGTGCCAGCAGATGGGGACAGATCAATCAGCCCCAGCATTTT
CASRWGQINQPQHF
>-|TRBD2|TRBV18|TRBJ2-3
TGTGCCAGCTCACCAAGCGCGGGGGGGGCCACAGATACGCAGTATTTT
CASSPSAGGATDTQYF
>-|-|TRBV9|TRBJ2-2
TGTGCCAGCAGCGTAGCCAGGGTCTACGGGGAGCTGTTTTTT
CASSVARVYGELFF
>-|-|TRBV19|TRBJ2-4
TGTGCCAGTAGTATGTACTTCTTAGCCAAAAACATTCAGTACTTC
CASSMYFLAKNIQYF
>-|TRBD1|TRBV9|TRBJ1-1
TGTGCCAGCAGCTCCCGGACAGGGGATACTGAAGCTTTCTTT
CASSSRTGDTEAFF
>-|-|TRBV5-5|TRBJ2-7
TGTGCCAGCAGCTTGGCTGGGACAAACTACGAGCAGTACTTC
CASSLAGTNYEQYF
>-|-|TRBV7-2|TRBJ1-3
TGTGCCAGCAGCTACCTGTTACGGGGGGCGAGCGGAAACACCATATATTTT
CASSYLLRGASGNTIYF
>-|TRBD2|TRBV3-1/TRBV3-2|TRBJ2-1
TGTGCCAGCAGCCAAGGGCGGGGGACGTACAATGAGCAGTTCTTC
CASSQGRGTYNEQFF
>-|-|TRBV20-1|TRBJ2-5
TGCAGTGTCGGCAGGGCAGAGACCCAGTACTTC
CSVGRAETQYF
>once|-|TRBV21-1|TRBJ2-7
TGTGCCAGCAGCAAATGCGTCCGGGACAGGGTGATCGGGCAGTACTTC
CASSKCVRDRVIGQYF
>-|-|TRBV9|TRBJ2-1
TGTGCCAGCAGCGTCGGGGGATCGGCGTACAATGAGCAGTTCTTC
CASSVGGSAYNEQFF
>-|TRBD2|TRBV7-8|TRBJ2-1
TGTGCCAGCAGATCTAATCTAGCGGACTACAATGAGCAGTTCTTC
CASRSNLADYNEQFF
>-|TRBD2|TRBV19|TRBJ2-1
TGTGCCAGTAGTACACTAGCGGGGGGGTGGAATGAGCAGTTCTTC
CASSTLAGGWNEQFF
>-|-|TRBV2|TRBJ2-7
TGTGCCAGCAGTGAAATCGTTAGCTCCACCGAGCAGTACTTC
CASSEIVSSTEQYF
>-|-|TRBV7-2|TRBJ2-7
TGTGCCAGCAGCTTAAGACGGGGGAACTACGAGCAGTACTTC
CASSLRRGNYEQYF
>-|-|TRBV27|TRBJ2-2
TGTGCCAGCAGGCCCGGGACTTCGAACACCGGGGAGCTGTTTTTT
CASRPGTSNTGELFF
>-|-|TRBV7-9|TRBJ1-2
TGTGCCAGCAGCTTAGCCTTCGGGTTCTATGGCTACACCTTC
CASSLAFGFYGYTF
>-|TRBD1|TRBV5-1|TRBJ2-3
TGCGCCAGCAGCTTGGGACAGGGTCCCACAGATACGCAGTATTTT
CASSLGQGPTDTQYF
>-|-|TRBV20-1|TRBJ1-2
TGCAGTGCTAGAGATCCGGGTGGCTACACCTTC
CSARDPGGYTF